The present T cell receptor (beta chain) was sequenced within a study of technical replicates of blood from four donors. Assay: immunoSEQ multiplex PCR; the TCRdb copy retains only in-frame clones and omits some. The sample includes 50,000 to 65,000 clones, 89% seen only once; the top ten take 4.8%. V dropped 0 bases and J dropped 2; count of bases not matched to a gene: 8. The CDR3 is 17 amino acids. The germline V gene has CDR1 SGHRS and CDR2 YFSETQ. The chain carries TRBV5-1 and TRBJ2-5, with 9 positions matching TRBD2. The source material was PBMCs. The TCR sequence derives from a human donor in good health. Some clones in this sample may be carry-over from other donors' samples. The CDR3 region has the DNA TGCGCCAGCAGCTTGGACCCTAGCGGGGTGACTCAAGAGACCCAGTACTTC. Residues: CASSLDPSGVTQETQYF.